This record looks at one T cell receptor (beta chain) sequence and its context. Its recognized antigen is unknown. Base-call qualities are not available, and no considerably larger clone is one nucleotide away. This record belongs to a study of cytomegalovirus exposure and HLA in healthy donors (dated by TCRdb to about 2017). About the investigation overall: An earlier analysis of several hundred of the donors reported under 300 Gb of sequence data and about 120 million unique TCR beta sequences obtained from about 179 million T cells. A later analysis re-analyzed previously published TCR beta repertoires from roughly 630 donors and added high-resolution HLA genotyping to study TCR occurrence patterns. Rather than drawing on any new phenotypic data, the later analysis identified candidate immune exposures from TCR beta sequences and the way those sequences occurred across donors. A separate validation cohort of 100 to 150 different subjects was used in addition to the approximately 670-subject first cohort. An earlier analysis of 587 of the donors used high-throughput TCR beta sequencing to judge whether each TCR beta V gene segment behaved as functional or pseudogenic. Using immunosequencing, the study profiled T cell repertoires from around 670 subjects and related those repertoires to cytomegalovirus serostatus. Typing coverage differed by locus: A, B, C, DRB1 and DQB1 were typed in roughly 629-630 donors, DQA1 in about 560, DPA1 in 600 to 610, and DPB1 in 472. An early release that covered some 630 HLA-typed donors contained approximately 300 gigabases of sequencing data and around 85 million unique TCR sequences. Across 398 genotyped donors of the cohort, an average of approximately 240,000 unique TCR beta nucleotide sequences per donor were sequenced, and approximately 17% of those sequences were non-productive. The study was designed to test whether signatures of past pathogen exposure could be identified by cataloging public T cell receptors. Five DR-DQ haplotypes were handled as single units for association and clustering, since linkage in the cohort was strong. All discovery cohort repertoires had been generated using a single sequencing platform. HLA typing covered class I and class II loci at four-digit resolution. Genome-wide SNP genotypes for about 65% of the roughly 670 donors were used in a later genetic analysis, which treated that subset as a discovery cohort. Alongside the repertoire data, information on donor age, sex, ethnicity and CMV serostatus was compiled. Of the 350 to 400 genotyped donors, approximately 80% fell in the genetic ancestry cluster associated with self-reported Caucasian donors. To predict cytomegalovirus infection status, the study combined high-throughput TCR immunosequencing, statistical association of individual TCRs with disease status, and machine learning.

The receptor library was made with the immunoSEQ multiplex PCR assay. The multiplex PCR relied on a mix of 60 forward primers for TCR Vbeta segments and 13 reverse primers for TCR Jbeta segments. The CDR3 region of rearranged TCR beta genes was amplified from genomic DNA with a multiplex PCR assay. Amplified TCR beta libraries were sequenced as 87-base-pair reads on the Illumina HiSeq System. In the source study's methods: A later analysis counted about 80 million unique TCR beta chains across the 550 to 750 repertoires, and about 10 million of these chains were shared by at least two donors. To remove PCR and sequencing errors, raw reads were error-corrected and collapsed into unique sequences using a nearest-neighbor algorithm that merged closely related sequences. Alignment of CDR3 sequences to IMGT reference sequences was used to assign V, D and J gene segments. For a sequence to be retained, a match of at least six nucleotides was required to both a V gene segment and a J gene segment. A rearrangement counted as productive if the CDR3 had no stop codons and remained in frame with V and J, and every other rearrangement counted as non-productive. CDR3 was defined according to IMGT convention as the region running from the second conserved V-encoded cysteine to the conserved J-encoded phenylalanine. Sequences without an unambiguous match to a single V gene segment were excluded from the earlier analysis of a few hundred of the donors. In an earlier analysis of several hundred of the donors, V segments were called functional above 56.7% productive rearrangements and were called segregating when the between-donor standard deviation exceeded 5%. To diagnose cytomegalovirus status from the catalog of TCR beta chain sequences, a statistical classification framework was built. In a later analysis, TCR nucleotide sequences were compared against IMGT/GENE-DB human TR gene sequences so that V and J genes could be assigned. Using the TCRdist pipeline, a later analysis assigned CDR3 sequences along with most-parsimonious VDJ recombination scenarios. In a later analysis, every TCR beta chain was defined by the combination of its CDR3 amino acid sequence and its V-gene family, and reads without a unique V-gene family were dropped. To address suspected cross-contamination and a sequencing artifact, a later analysis removed under 600 highly shared, low-generation-probability nucleotide sequences. A later analysis calculated a clonal expansion index for each public chain from normalized within-repertoire ranks of inferred template counts. In a later analysis, generation probabilities were computed with a VDJ recombination model fitted to out-of-frame rearrangements, and the resulting probabilities were checked against IGoR. In a later analysis, hypergeometric tests were used to score TCR-TCR, TCR-HLA and TCR-CMV co-occurrence, with a repertoire-size bias correction applied to TCR pairs. To estimate false discovery rates, a later analysis permuted the HLA or CMV assignments 20 times. In a later analysis, co-occurring TCRs were grouped using DBSCAN, with TCRdist sequence similarity added in when clustering inside HLA-allele-positive subsets. Repertoires with fewer than 30,000 or more than 120,000 public chains, plus five repertoires with anomalous nucleotide sharing, were excluded from co-occurrence clustering. Drawn from immuneACCESS, this table holds only the in-frame rearrangements with V and J called that TCRdb kept. Clones are partly lost; checked studies trace under half to an unresolved V gene and leave the rest unexplained. V and J calls and clone size follow that table, whereas D and trimming were derived from the DNA. The sample contains 160,000 or so clones, about 80% of them found a single time. 0.9% to 1.1% of the sample belongs to the ten largest clones.

The cohort consisted of more than 650 healthy bone marrow donors. Cohort members were all nominally healthy when sampled, although unrecorded immune exposures were likely present. The donor tested CMV seronegative and was one of the 352 seronegative cohort members. A peripheral blood sample was collected from each donor, and TCR beta sequencing was performed on peripheral blood mononuclear cells. The Qiagen DNeasy Blood Extraction Kit was used to extract genomic DNA from the blood cell samples. What the study reported, not specific to this receptor: A total of roughly 160 TCR beta chains were listed by the study as associated with cytomegalovirus. At a false discovery rate of 0.05, a later analysis linked under 20,000 TCR beta sequences to specific HLA alleles. Immune exposure information for the cohort was limited to CMV serostatus. In this cohort, only TCR beta chains were sequenced, and detectable features were limited by the absence of alpha or paired-chain data. Some IMGT-functional V segments, including TRBV6-2 and TRBV6-3, could not be distinguished by the 87-base-pair reads and were therefore excluded. In an earlier analysis of some 500 of the donors, most TCR beta V segments were observed in productive rearrangements about 87% or about 30% of the time, broadly matching IMGT annotations. While some public TCRs were present in many individuals, most TCR sequences turned up only very rarely across donors. HLA typing was unavailable for some donors at each locus, so association tests used only the typed subset. The authors suggested that the approach could potentially be extended to other disease states and immunological phenotypes. Strong co-occurrence of HLA alleles, especially DR and DQ, made assigning TCR associations to individual alleles difficult. Cytomegalovirus status was reported to be diagnosed by the classifier with high specificity and sensitivity in both the original and validation cohorts. According to a later genetic analysis, donors in an Asian-associated ancestry cluster had fewer N-insertions in productive TCRs than the roughly 670-donor mean. A cluster of highly shared sequence variants was judged likely to be a technical artifact of the sequencing pipeline. A later analysis found that HLA-associated TCR beta chains were more clonally expanded and had lower generation probabilities than equally common non-associated chains. V-gene and J-gene trimming of TCR beta chains was associated with a missense DCLRE1C variant in a later genetic analysis, and the association was replicated in an independent cohort. In a later analysis, the rate of TCR association differed among HLA loci, with DRB1 alleles having the most associated TCRs and HLA-C alleles having the fewest. About 17 rarely observed V segments, including chromosome 9 orphons, were excluded from the earlier analysis of some 590 of the donors because counts were too low. A further reported finding was that TCR beta sequences accurately predicted the HLA-A and HLA-B alleles for most subjects in the first cohort. Correlated functional status among segregating V segments might be attributable to linkage disequilibrium, but an unknown experimental factor could not be ruled out. A few of the identified cytomegalovirus-associated TCR beta chains were confirmed in vitro to be specific for cytomegalovirus antigens. A later analysis reported that several top co-occurrence clusters appeared linked to parvovirus B19, influenza, CMV and Epstein-Barr virus. Roughly uniform sequencing depth across donors was assumed in presence/absence analyses, although this assumption may not hold. According to a later analysis, most CMV-associated TCR beta chains appeared to be HLA-restricted, and the HLA associations seemed to be driven largely by CMV exposure.

Compared with germline, V lacks 11 bases and J lacks 4 bases; bases without a gene match: 7. According to the germline V gene (reference sequence), CDR1 reads MNHNY and CDR2 reads SVGAGI. The cysteine opens and the phenylalanine closes a CDR3 of 13 amino acids. This entry keeps only the CDR3 DNA: 39 bases, framed from base 1. The sequenced sample was PBMCs. The chain joins TRBV6-6 to TRBJ2-2; 7 of the junction bases match TRBD2. This clonotype was sampled from a woman aged 40-49 years in good health and CMV-seronegative. The bases are TGTGCCGTATGGGAGGGCGCCACCGGGGAGCTGTTTTTT. This translates into CAVWEGATGELFF.